This T cell receptor beta chain was observed in a study of blood T cell repertoires in COVID-19. The overall study: Some COVID-19 samples were acute and others convalescent; all came from the United States, Italy and Spain. Sample material is recorded as cDNA or gDNA derived from T cells, B-cell-depleted T cells, or PBMCs.

Per germline, CDR1 SNHLY and CDR2 FYNNEI. The CDR3 runs 14 residues. The V segment lost 7 bases and the J segment 1 base; nucleotides outside the gene matches: 3. As processed by the authors: By means of reference gene primer amplification, nucleated cell counts were estimated. Profiled with immunoSEQ multiplex PCR; TCRdb holds only in-frame clones, not every one. The D gene and trimming were derived from the DNA, and the V and J assignments and clone size from that table. The repertoire has tens of thousands of clones, roughly nine tenths of them found once; the top ten carry around a sixth. Sequencing was carried out using peripheral blood. The TCR sequence derives from an elderly man in a cohort sampled during active COVID-19. The chain is built from TRBV2 and TRBJ1-5, with 8 bases identical to TRBD1. CDR3 amino acids: CASKGQVSNQPQHF. CDR3 nucleotides: TGTGCCAGCAAGGGACAGGTCAGCAATCAGCCCCAGCATTTT.